The rows below give T cell receptor beta chains drawn from one sample of a study of T-cell reconstitution after alpha-beta-depleted transplantation in children. From the PCR reads, TCRdb called clonotypes with MiXCR, one entry per CDR3 protein. The table records 600,000 or so distinct CDR3 sequences, 20% to 25% of them present only once. Sequenced here: PBMCs, mostly from graft donor cells, sampled 360 days after TCRalphabeta/CD19-depleted stem cell transplant. These receptors were taken from a boy under two years old who had a stem cell transplant for acute myeloid leukemia, so the T cells may come from the graft donor. The CDR3 runs from the conserved cysteine through the conserved F or W. D genes are given only for firm matches. The listing skips clone size in some rows; elsewhere it reads once, few, many or a size class.

size: few; V: TRBV4-1; J: TRBJ1-1; D: NA; DNA: TGCGCCAGCAGCCAAGGTGGCGGCTGGGGCAGGGCTGAAGCTTTCTTT; CDR3: CASSQGGGWGRAEAFF
size: many; V: TRBV4-3; J: TRBJ2-1; D: TRBD2; DNA: TGCGCCAGCAGCCAGGCGGGGGGCCCCTACAATGAGCAGTTCTTC; CDR3: CASSQAGGPYNEQFF
size: few; V: TRBV20-1; J: TRBJ2-5; D: NA; DNA: TGCAGTGCCACAAAGGGAGGTGTGAAAGAGACCCAGTACTTC; CDR3: CSATKGGVKETQYF
size: NA; V: TRBV5-5; J: TRBJ2-2; D: NA; DNA: TGTGCCAGCAGCCCCGGGGCGCAGAACACCGGGGAGCTGTTTTTT; CDR3: CASSPGAQNTGELFF
size: many; V: TRBV20-1; J: TRBJ2-5; D: NA; DNA: TGCAGTGCTAGAGATGATCGGGCACCCCTTGGAGAGACCCAGTACTTC; CDR3: CSARDDRAPLGETQYF
size: few; V: TRBV7-2; J: TRBJ1-5; D: NA; DNA: TGTGCCAGCAGCCTCGCCCGGGCCCAGCCCCAGCATTTT; CDR3: CASSLARAQPQHF
size: NA; V: TRBV20-1; J: TRBJ2-2; D: NA; DNA: TGCAGTGCTAGAGTGGGGCGGGTCGGGGAGCTGTTTTTT; CDR3: CSARVGRVGELFF
size: NA; V: TRBV5-1; J: TRBJ2-7; D: NA; DNA: TGCGCCAGCAGCTGGGGGGGACAGGACTCCTACGAGCAGTACTTC; CDR3: CASSWGGQDSYEQYF
size: NA; V: TRBV4-2; J: TRBJ2-1; D: NA; DNA: TGTGCCAGCAGCCCCCCTCGCTCCTACAATGAGCAGTTCTTC; CDR3: CASSPPRSYNEQFF
size: few; V: TRBV12-3/TRBV12-4; J: TRBJ1-2; D: NA; DNA: TGTGCCAGCAGTCCAGTGAGCTATGGCTACACCTTC; CDR3: CASSPVSYGYTF
size: once; V: TRBV24-1; J: TRBJ2-5; D: TRBD1; DNA: TGTGCCACCAGTGATGGCAGGGACAGGGGGCGCCGAGAGACCCAGTACTTC; CDR3: CATSDGRDRGRRETQYF
size: many; V: TRBV3-1; J: TRBJ2-5; D: NA; DNA: TGTGCCAGCAGCCAAGAAACTAGTGGTTGGGAGACCCAGTACTTC; CDR3: CASSQETSGWETQYF
size: NA; V: TRBV25-1; J: TRBJ1-1; D: NA; DNA: TGTGCCAGCAGGGAAGGATTCTCAGCTTTCTTT; CDR3: CASREGFSAFF
size: NA; V: TRBV20-1; J: TRBJ1-5; D: TRBD1; DNA: TGCAGTGCTAGAGTCCCGGGACAGGGACTAAGCAATCAGCCCCAGCATTTT; CDR3: CSARVPGQGLSNQPQHF
size: NA; V: TRBV29-1; J: TRBJ1-1; D: NA; DNA: TGCAGCGTGGGAGACAGCCCGAACACTGAAGCTTTCTTT; CDR3: CSVGDSPNTEAFF
size: NA; V: TRBV2; J: TRBJ1-4; D: TRBD1; DNA: TGTGCCAGCAGTGAAGACAGGGGGCTCAATGAAAAACTGTTTTTT; CDR3: CASSEDRGLNEKLFF
size: NA; V: TRBV20-1; J: TRBJ1-1; D: NA; DNA: TGCTGTGCTAGAGATCCGGGGGCTATGAACACTGAAGCTTTCTTT; CDR3: CCARDPGAMNTEAFF
size: few; V: TRBV5-6; J: TRBJ2-1; D: TRBD1; DNA: TGTGCCAGCAGCTTGGTTGTGGGACAGTACAATGAGCAGTTCTTC; CDR3: CASSLVVGQYNEQFF
size: many; V: TRBV12-3/TRBV12-4; J: TRBJ2-7; D: NA; DNA: TGTGCCAGCGGGAACAGGGTGGGCGAGCAGTACTTC; CDR3: CASGNRVGEQYF
size: few; V: TRBV12-3/TRBV12-4; J: TRBJ2-1; D: TRBD1; DNA: TGTGCCAGCACGGGACAGGGGGCGGTTGGTGAGCAGTTCTTC; CDR3: CASTGQGAVGEQFF
size: NA; V: TRBV7-9; J: TRBJ1-2; D: TRBD1; DNA: TGTGCCAGGAGCTTAGGGCTGGAGGACAGGAGCCTCTATGGCTACACCTTC; CDR3: CARSLGLEDRSLYGYTF
size: few; V: TRBV28; J: TRBJ2-5; D: TRBD1; DNA: TGTGCCAGCAGCCCTGAGGGGACAGGCCAAGAGACCCAGTACTTC; CDR3: CASSPEGTGQETQYF
size: NA; V: TRBV5-1; J: TRBJ2-7; D: NA; DNA: TGCGCCAGCAGGTATACCTCCTCCTACGAGCAGTACTTC; CDR3: CASRYTSSYEQYF
size: many; V: TRBV20-1; J: TRBJ1-1; D: NA; DNA: TGCAGTGCTCGTCGCATGGCTGAAGCTTTCTTT; CDR3: CSARRMAEAFF
size: many; V: TRBV5-1; J: TRBJ2-6; D: NA; DNA: TGTGCCAGCAGTTTAGGTCAGGGCGCTGGGGCCAACGTCCTGACTTTC; CDR3: CASSLGQGAGANVLTF
size: NA; V: TRBV6-2/TRBV6-3; J: TRBJ2-5; D: TRBD2; DNA: TGTGCCAGCAGTTACGTAGCGGGGGGGCCTCACGAGACCCAGTACTTC; CDR3: CASSYVAGGPHETQYF
size: many; V: TRBV12-3/TRBV12-4; J: TRBJ2-7; D: NA; DNA: TGTGCCAGCGCCGTGGGGACGGTCTACGAGCAGTACTTC; CDR3: CASAVGTVYEQYF
size: many; V: TRBV12-3/TRBV12-4; J: TRBJ1-1; D: TRBD1; DNA: TGTGCCAGCACCTCCAGTTTGGGACAGAGGGCTTTCTTT; CDR3: CASTSSLGQRAFF
size: few; V: TRBV9; J: TRBJ2-3; D: TRBD2; DNA: TGTGCCAGCAGCGCTCCCAGTAGCGGGGGCACAGATACGCAGTATTTT; CDR3: CASSAPSSGGTDTQYF
size: NA; V: TRBV10-1; J: TRBJ2-3; D: TRBD2; DNA: TGCGCCAGCAGTGAGTATCACGGGACTAGCGGACCAAGCACAGATACGCAGTATTTT; CDR3: CASSEYHGTSGPSTDTQYF
size: few; V: TRBV25-1; J: TRBJ1-1; D: TRBD1; DNA: TGTGCCAGCAGTGGACAGGGGCGCTGGGGAGCTTTCTTT; CDR3: CASSGQGRWGAFF
size: NA; V: TRBV6-2/TRBV6-3; J: TRBJ2-3; D: TRBD2; DNA: TGTGCCAGCAGCCCACTAGCGGGGGCATCAGATACGCAGTATTTT; CDR3: CASSPLAGASDTQYF
size: many; V: TRBV18; J: TRBJ1-5; D: NA; DNA: TGTGCCAGCTCACCAGACAGTCCAAATCAGCCCCAGCATTTT; CDR3: CASSPDSPNQPQHF
size: few; V: TRBV20-1; J: TRBJ2-5; D: TRBD2; DNA: TGCAGTGCTTCGACCTGGGAGGGGGAGACCCAGTACTTC; CDR3: CSASTWEGETQYF